This T cell receptor beta chain is drawn from a study of blood T cell repertoires in COVID-19. Study context: Italy, Spain and the United States were the sources of the convalescent and acute COVID-19 samples. The analysed material was cDNA or gDNA that came from T cells, B-cell-depleted T cells, or PBMCs.

The germline V gene has CDR1 SGHAT and CDR2 FQNNGV. This CDR3 region has 13 residues. The V gene lost 1 base and the J gene lost 5 bases, with 8 bases spanning the gap. Study processing details: Estimates of nucleated cell counts were drawn from the amplification of reference gene primers. Clones were read by immunoSEQ multiplex PCR, and TCRdb kept only the in-frame ones, dropping some. The DNA gave D and trimming, while V, J and clone size come from that table. The sample consists of 150,000 to 200,000 clones, approximately 86% of them appearing once. The chain is built from TRBV11-2 and TRBJ2-5; a possible D gene is TRBD1 (6 bases). Sequenced: peripheral blood. This TCR was recovered from a man between 65 and 85 years old with acute or convalescent COVID-19. The CDR3 DNA reads as TGTGCCAGCAGCTTAGCAGGGGCGGAGACCCAGTACTTC. As protein: CASSLAGAETQYF.